This TCR beta chain is drawn from a study of cytomegalovirus exposure and HLA in healthy donors. Notes on the study in general: As confirmed in vitro, a few CMV-associated chains were specific for CMV antigens. Some TCR beta chains (164 of them) were listed as cytomegalovirus-associated. Across donors, most TCRs were seen rarely, yet some public ones were widespread.

This clone was counted between two and nine times. The antigen is unknown. Clones were sequenced by immunoSEQ multiplex PCR, and TCRdb holds only the in-frame ones, with some missing. The table has hundreds of thousands of clones, roughly 80% seen once. Per germline, CDR1 LNHDA and CDR2 SQIVND (reference sequence). This CDR3 region has 17 residues. V lost 8 bases and J lost 0; bases outside the gene matches: 13. This sequence originates from a woman aged 18-29 years in good health and CMV-seronegative. The chain employs TRBV19 and TRBJ1-5; 7 bases are a match to TRBD1. Sequencing was performed on PBMCs. The CDR3 loop reads CASAGTDDSYSNQPQHF. CDR3 DNA sequence: TGTGCCAGTGCCGGGACAGACGACTCCTATAGCAATCAGCCCCAGCATTTT.